These 23 T cell receptor beta chains were all obtained from the same sample, sequenced in a study of shared clonotypes between healthy human individuals. Some clones are missing from TCRdb's copy, which holds only in-frame ones; the method was immunoSEQ multiplex PCR. The sample has approximately 2.5 million clones, over 85% seen once. The sequenced material came from naive CD4+ T cells from PBMCs. Subset reported: CD45RA+ positively selected. The source is a man aged 18 to 30 in good health. Some clones in this sample may be carry-over from other donors' samples.

The chain recombines TRBV28 with TRBJ2-3, with 7 bases that match TRBD1. Trimming at V came to 3 bases and at J to 1 base, leaving 4 bases not matched to a gene. Germline CDR1 reads MDHEN; CDR2 reads SYDVKM. The CDR3 sequence is 15 residues long. CDR3 sequence (DNA): TGTGCCAGCAGTTTCCCAGGGGGACGCACAGATACGCAGTATTTT. Amino acid sequence: CASSFPGGRTDTQYF.

The chain uses TRBV5-8 and TRBJ1-5; tentative D call: TRBD1 (6 bases). The CDR3 spans 13 residues. The germline CDR1 and CDR2 sequences are SGHTS and YDEGEE. V dropped 5 bases and J dropped 7 bases, with 13 bases sitting between them. Here the CDR3 reads CASSVVGAQPQHF. The CDR3 DNA reads as TGTGCCAGCAGTGTCGTGGGGGCCCAGCCCCAGCATTTT.

This rearrangement joins TRBV5-1 to TRBJ2-5; possible D gene TRBD2, 6 bases. This CDR3 has 16 amino acids. V was shortened by 0 bases and J by 3 bases, with 15 bases between the two germline ends. CDR1 is SGHRS and CDR2 is YFSETQ in the germline V gene. The CDR3 region is CASSLGFGGSEETQYF. In DNA, the CDR3 is TGCGCCAGCAGCTTGGGGTTTGGGGGGTCTGAAGAGACCCAGTACTTC.

The V gene is TRBV30, the J gene TRBJ1-4, with a weak D call TRBD1 (5 bases). Germline lookup yields CDR1 GTSNPN and CDR2 SVGIG (reference sequence). CDR3 size: 16 residues. Deletions cut 0 bases from V and 6 bases from J, with 17 bases between. CDR3 DNA: TGTGCCTGGAGTGTATCTCGTGCAGGGATGGATGAAAAACTGTTTTTT. Amino acids: CAWSVSRAGMDEKLFF.

This chain joins TRBV27 and TRBJ1-1; D is unresolved. The CDR3 length is 15 residues. V shed 5 bases and J shed 3 bases, with 16 bases lying between them. Germline values: CDR1 MNHEY, CDR2 SMNVEV (reference sequence). CDR3 sequence (DNA): TGTGCCAGCAGTCTTAAAACCTATGGGTACACTGAAGCTTTCTTT. As protein: CASSLKTYGYTEAFF.

The V call is TRBV7-9, the J call TRBJ2-7; TRBD1 might be the D (6 bases). The germline V gene has CDR1 SEHNR and CDR2 FQNEAQ (reference sequence). V gave up 1 base and J gave up 9 bases, with 13 bases separating them. This CDR3 spans 13 amino acids. CDR3 in amino acids: CASSLGQTGTQYF. The CDR3 DNA follows: TGTGCCAGCAGCTTAGGTCAGACAGGCACGCAGTACTTC.

This clone was found a few times. Different DNA sequences within this sample yield the same CDR3. The chain combines TRBV5-1 with TRBJ2-3; possibly TRBD1 for D (5 bases). V lost 0 bases to trimming and J lost 2 bases, with 7 bases between them. The CDR3 is 14 residues long. Looked up from germline, CDR1 is SGHRS and CDR2 is YFSETQ. As DNA, the CDR3 is TGCGCCAGCAGCTTGGGACAGTTCACAGATACGCAGTATTTT. Amino acid sequence: CASSLGQFTDTQYF.

The J gene is TRBJ1-2, the V gene TRBV6-1; no clear D. The CDR3 runs 13 residues. Germline V lookup: CDR1 MNHNS, CDR2 SASEGT. Trimming stripped 6 bases from V and 7 bases from J, with 15 bases between. The CDR3 loop is CASRVNREGGYTF. Here the CDR3 DNA reads TGTGCCAGCAGGGTCAACCGGGAGGGTGGCTACACCTTC.

This sequence joins TRBV5-5 and TRBJ2-7; D unclear. Germline CDR1 and CDR2: SGHKS and YYEKEE (reference sequence). Trimming shortened V by 1 base and J by 3 bases, and 11 bases separated the two germline ends. The CDR3 covers 14 residues. The DNA of the CDR3 is TGTGCCAGCAGCTTGCGACGTCTGAACTACGAGCAGTACTTC. This gives the protein CASSLRRLNYEQYF.

This clone appeared a few times. The chain links TRBV7-6 to TRBJ1-1, with TRBD1 matching over 9 bases. With V trimmed by 4 bases and J by 1 base, 4 bases remained unmatched. Germline V gives CDR1 SGHVS, CDR2 FNYEAQ. The length of the CDR3 is 15 residues. The CDR3 bases are TGTGCCAGCAGCTGGGACAGGGTCCCGAACACTGAAGCTTTCTTT. This gives the protein CASSWDRVPNTEAFF.

The gene calls are TRBV21-1 and TRBJ2-7; the table's D call of TRBD1 was not tested on the DNA. TRBV21-1 is labeled a pseudogene. This CDR3 region has 14 residues. The CDR3: CASSSGQGAHEQYF. DNA for the CDR3: TGTGCCAGCAGCAGTGGACAGGGGGCCCACGAGCAGTACTTC.

Concerning this clone itself: The junction differs from germline at one of its ends, possibly a read error. In the same sample, other DNA sequences code for this CDR3. The CDR3 region has the DNA TGCGCCAGCAGCTCAGGACAGGGGATGTCTTTCGGGGAACTGTTTTTT. Translation gives CASSSGQGMSFGELFF. This chain links TRBV5-1 with TRBJ2-2; the match to TRBD1 covers 9 bases. The CDR3 spans 16 residues. Germline assignment: CDR1 SGHRS and CDR2 YFSETQ.

The rearrangement joins TRBV5-1 to TRBJ2-5, with 12 bases lining up with TRBD2. Unmatched junction bases numbered 5, after V lost 0 bases and J lost 2 bases. The CDR3 is 17 residues long. CDR1 and CDR2 from the germline V gene are SGHRS and YFSETQ. The CDR3 sequence: CASSLGLAGVWQETQYF. CDR3 sequence (DNA): TGCGCCAGCAGCTTGGGACTAGCGGGAGTTTGGCAAGAGACCCAGTACTTC.

This chain uses TRBV13 with TRBJ1-2, with D unclear. Germline V CDR1 and CDR2: PRHDT, FYEKMQ (reference sequence). The ends were cut back, 6 bases at V and 4 bases at J, with 18 bases in the middle. The CDR3 sequence is 15 residues long. This CDR3 reads CASSWFVPGSYGYTF. CDR3 DNA: TGTGCCAGCAGTTGGTTTGTTCCGGGGAGCTATGGCTACACCTTC.

This chain joins TRBV21-1 and TRBJ2-7. TRBV21-1 is designated a pseudogene. The CDR3 is 13 residues long. As DNA, the CDR3 is TGTGCCAGCAGCAAAAGAGTCGTGGGCGAGCAGTACTTC. Translated: CASSKRVVGEQYF.

This chain links TRBV9 with TRBJ2-7, with 11 positions matching TRBD2. The ends lost 3 bases at V and 5 bases at J; junction bases unmatched: 10. CDR1 and CDR2 (germline): SGDLS, YYNGEE. CDR3 length: 16 amino acids. CDR3 DNA sequence: TGTGCCAGCAGCGCGAGAGTCCTAGCGGGAGGCAACGAGCAGTACTTC. Its protein is CASSARVLAGGNEQYF. The full variable domain, in which reference TRBV9 and TRBJ2-7 provide the parts outside the CDR3, is DSGVTQTPKHLITATGQRVTLRCSPRSGDLSVYWYQQSLDQGLQFLIQYYNGEERAKGNILERFSAQQFPDLHSELNLSSLELGDSALYFCASSARVLAGGNEQYFGPGTRLTVT.

The gene calls are TRBV29-1 and TRBJ1-2, with D perhaps TRBD1 (5 bases). V was cut by 1 base and J by 8 bases, with 14 bases left in between. This CDR3 has 13 residues. The germline V gene encodes CDR1 SQVTM and CDR2 ANQGSEA. Here the CDR3 reads CSVEVGAGTGYTF. The DNA of the CDR3 is TGCAGCGTTGAAGTTGGAGCGGGGACCGGCTACACCTTC.

The chain carries TRBV6-6 and TRBJ1-3; TRBD1 might be the D (5 bases). V shed 6 bases and J shed 4 bases, with 16 bases lying between them. Germline assignment: CDR1 MNHNY and CDR2 SVGAGI (reference sequence). This CDR3 has 15 amino acids. The CDR3 is CASSPTGRIGNTIYF. CDR3 bases: TGTGCCAGCAGCCCCACGGGACGTATCGGAAACACCATATATTTT.

The V gene is TRBV28, the J gene TRBJ2-1, with 15 positions matching TRBD2. Germline CDR1 and CDR2: MDHEN and SYDVKM. The CDR3 sequence is 19 residues long. V shed 1 base and J 3 bases; nucleotides not matched to a gene: 7. The CDR3 coding sequence is TGTGCCAGCAGTTTATTCGGGACTAGCGGGAGGTCCCACTACAATGAGCAGTTCTTC. Translated, it gives CASSLFGTSGRSHYNEQFF.

This clone was observed a single time. The chain joins TRBV4-3 to TRBJ1-2; TRBD1 agrees at 8 bases. In germline, CDR1 is LGHNA, CDR2 YSLEER. V shed 0 bases, J shed 3 bases, and the junction held 3 bases outside the gene matches. The CDR3 is made up of 15 amino acids. The CDR3 sequence is CASSQDSQGDYGYTF. The CDR3 DNA sequence: TGCGCCAGCAGCCAAGATTCACAGGGGGACTATGGCTACACCTTC.

The V call is TRBV5-6, the J call TRBJ2-7; D might be TRBD1 or TRBD2, each matching 7 bases. Germline loops: CDR1 SGHDT, CDR2 YYEEEE. The CDR3 contains 16 residues. Trimming pared 4 bases from V and 3 bases from J, leaving 20 bases between. The CDR3 DNA reads as TGTGCCAGCAGCGTACCGGGGGGACAGATCCTCTACGAGCAGTACTTC. Protein product: CASSVPGGQILYEQYF.

The J gene is TRBJ2-7, the V gene TRBV7-9; TRBD2 aligns across 7 bases. Germline CDR1 and CDR2: SEHNR and FQNEAQ (reference sequence). CDR3 size: 17 residues. V lost 5 bases and J lost 0; bases outside the gene matches: 13. Here the CDR3 DNA reads TGTGCCAGCAGCGCAGGACTAGACCCAGGAAGCTCCTACGAGCAGTACTTC. Translation gives CASSAGLDPGSSYEQYF.

The chain combines TRBV2 with TRBJ2-7, with D uncertain. Germline V gene lookup returns CDR1 SNHLY and CDR2 FYNNEI. The CDR3 extends over 12 amino acids. V gave up 9 bases and J gave up 3 bases, with 12 bases separating them. The chain's CDR3 is CASTTSSYEQYF. CDR3 in DNA: TGTGCCAGTACGACCAGCAGCTACGAGCAGTACTTC.